This T cell receptor beta chain was identified in a study of T cells in women clearing cervical HPV infection. Method: immunoSEQ multiplex PCR; TCRdb's copy keeps in-frame clones and lacks some. This repertoire comprises approximately 31,000 clones; its ten largest clones make up roughly 3.9%. Findings of the study overall: Richness differences could reflect unmeasured T-cell content per sample. Effector/memory and HPV-specific T cells were not isolated, and association timing is unknown.

All participants had a single incident cervical HPV16 infection, and prevalent HPV16 infections were excluded. Remarks on this clone: Its antigen is not identified. Sequencing ends 3 residues short of the CDR3 end; the germline J gene provides the rest.

CDR3 length: 15 residues. CDR1 is DFQATT, CDR2 SNEGSKA, per germline (reference sequence). The V segment lost 2 bases and the J segment 2 bases; nucleotides outside the gene matches: 8. V and J are TRBV20-1 and TRBJ2-7, with 8 bases aligning to TRBD2. The receptor was isolated from a woman aged 18 to 75 with a cervical HPV16 infection that either progressed to CIN3+ or cleared (not recorded which). Sequencing was performed on blood buffy coat. The sequenced part of the CDR3 DNA is TGCAGTGCTAGACGCCCAACTAGCGGCACCTACGAG. Amino acid sequence: CSARRPTSGTYE. The whole CDR3 sequence reads CSARRPTSGTYEQYF.